The 5 T cell receptor beta chains below come from one sample, sequenced in a study of blood T cell repertoires in COVID-19. TCRdb's table, derived via immunoSEQ multiplex PCR, lists solely in-frame clones and lacks some. The repertoire holds fewer than 75,000 clones, with about nine tenths as singletons. Sequences were obtained from peripheral blood. The receptors come from a man between 50 and 59 years old with active COVID-19.

V usage is TRBV10-3 and J usage is TRBJ2-3; D ambiguous. The CDR3 consists of 15 residues. CDR1 and CDR2 (germline): ENHRY, SYGVKD. Trimming cost V 2 bases and J 6 bases, with 15 bases left between them. Here the CDR3 DNA reads TGTGCCATCAGTGAGACAAGATTGCTTCAGGATACGCAGTATTTT. Translating it yields CAISETRLLQDTQYF.

V usage is TRBV6-6 and J usage is TRBJ2-7; D perhaps matches TRBD1 (5 bases). Trimming removed 7 bases at V and 0 bases at J, with 13 bases between. This CDR3 is 14 amino acids long. Germline CDR1 MNHNY, CDR2 SVGAGI (reference sequence). The CDR3 DNA follows: TGTGCCAGCACCCAGACAGACAGCTCCTACGAGCAGTACTTC. Translated, it gives CASTQTDSSYEQYF.

V gene TRBV5-4 combines with J gene TRBJ1-1; 9 bases align to TRBD1. Per the germline V gene, CDR1 is SGHNT and CDR2 is YYREEE (reference sequence). Trimming took 5 bases from V and 3 from J; bases not matched to a gene: 8. The CDR3 runs 15 residues. In nucleotides, the CDR3 is TGTGCCAGCAGGCACCCCCGGGACAGGGACACTGAAGCTTTCTTT. It codes for CASRHPRDRDTEAFF.

The chain recombines TRBV7-2 with TRBJ2-7, with TRBD2 identical over 8 bases. Germline assignment: CDR1 SGHTA and CDR2 FQGNSA. Unmatched junction bases numbered 11, after V lost 1 base and J lost 3 bases. The CDR3 covers 17 residues. DNA of the CDR3: TGTGCCAGCAGCTTAGTGGGGACCGGGAGGGCCGGCTACGAGCAGTACTTC. Protein sequence: CASSLVGTGRAGYEQYF.

CDR3 amino acids: CASSQDIYEQYF. Here the CDR3 DNA reads TGTGCCAGCAGCCAAGATATCTACGAGCAGTACTTC. The V and J genes are TRBV14 and TRBJ2-7; D is uncertain. Trimming took off 0 bases at V and 3 bases at J, with 3 bases between the two ends. Germline CDR1 reads SGHDN; CDR2 reads FVKESK. This CDR3 has 12 residues.